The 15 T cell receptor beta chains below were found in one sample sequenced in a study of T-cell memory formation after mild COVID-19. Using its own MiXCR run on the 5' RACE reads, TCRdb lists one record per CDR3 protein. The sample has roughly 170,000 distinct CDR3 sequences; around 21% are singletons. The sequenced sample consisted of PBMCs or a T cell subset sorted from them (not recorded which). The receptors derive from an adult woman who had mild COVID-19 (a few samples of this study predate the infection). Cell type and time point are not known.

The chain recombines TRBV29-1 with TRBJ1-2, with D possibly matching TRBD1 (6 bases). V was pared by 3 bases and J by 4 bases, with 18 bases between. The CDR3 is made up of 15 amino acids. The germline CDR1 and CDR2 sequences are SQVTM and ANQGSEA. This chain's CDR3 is CSVEAEGDPFYGYTF. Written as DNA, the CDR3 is TGCAGCGTTGAGGCCGAGGGGGACCCCTTCTATGGCTACACCTTC. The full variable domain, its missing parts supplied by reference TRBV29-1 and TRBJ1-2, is SAVISQKPSRDICQRGTSLTIQCQVDSQVTMMFWYRQQPGQSLTLIATANQGSEATYESGFVIDKFPISRPNLTFSTLTVSNMSPEDSSIYLCSVEAEGDPFYGYTFGSGTRLTVV.

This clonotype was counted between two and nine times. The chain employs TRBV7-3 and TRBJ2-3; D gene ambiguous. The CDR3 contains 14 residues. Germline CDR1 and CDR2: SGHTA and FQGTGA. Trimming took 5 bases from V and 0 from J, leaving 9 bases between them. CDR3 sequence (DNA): TGTGCCAGCAGCACCTCCTTAAGCACAGATACGCAGTATTTT. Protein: CASSTSLSTDTQYF.

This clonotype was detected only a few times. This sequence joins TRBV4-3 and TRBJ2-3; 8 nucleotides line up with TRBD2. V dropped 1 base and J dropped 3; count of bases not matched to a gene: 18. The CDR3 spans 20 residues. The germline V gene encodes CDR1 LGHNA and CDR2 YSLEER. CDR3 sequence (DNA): TGCGCCAGCAGCCAAGCGAGGGGGAAGACTAGCGCCCAGGAAACAGATACGCAGTATTTT. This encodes CASSQARGKTSAQETDTQYF.

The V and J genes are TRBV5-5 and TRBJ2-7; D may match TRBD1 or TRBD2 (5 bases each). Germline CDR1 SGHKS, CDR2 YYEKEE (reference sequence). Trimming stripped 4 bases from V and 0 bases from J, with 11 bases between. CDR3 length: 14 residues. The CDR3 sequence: CASSPFGASYEQYF. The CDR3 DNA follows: TGTGCCAGCAGCCCGTTCGGGGCCTCCTACGAGCAGTACTTC. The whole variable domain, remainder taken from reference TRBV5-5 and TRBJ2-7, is DAGVTQSPTHLIKTRGQQVTLRCSPISGHKSVSWYQQVLGQGPQFIFQYYEKEERGRGNFPDRFSARQFPNYSSELNVNALLLGDSALYLCASSPFGASYEQYFGPGTRLTVT.

The CDR3 DNA reads TGTGCCAGCAGTTTAAAGGGGGGAACTACCTACGAGCAGTACTTC. Translation: CASSLKGGTTYEQYF. The V and J genes are TRBV27 and TRBJ2-7; either TRBD1 or TRBD2 may fit D (6 bases each). This CDR3 contains 15 residues. CDR1 and CDR2 from the germline V gene are MNHEY and SMNVEV (reference sequence). Trimming took 2 bases from V and 2 from J, leaving 13 bases between them.

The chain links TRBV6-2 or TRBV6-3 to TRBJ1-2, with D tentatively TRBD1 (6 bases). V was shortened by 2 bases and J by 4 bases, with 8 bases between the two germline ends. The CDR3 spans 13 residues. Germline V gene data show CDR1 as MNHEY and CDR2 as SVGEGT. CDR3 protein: CASSYGTIYGYTF. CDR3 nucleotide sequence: TGTGCCAGCAGTTACGGGACAATCTATGGCTACACCTTC.

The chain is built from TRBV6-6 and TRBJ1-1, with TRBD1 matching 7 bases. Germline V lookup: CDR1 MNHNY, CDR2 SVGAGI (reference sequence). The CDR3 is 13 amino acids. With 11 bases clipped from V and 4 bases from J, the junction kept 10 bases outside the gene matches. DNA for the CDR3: TGTGCCGGGGGGGACAGTTGGGGCACTGAAGCTTTCTTT. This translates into CAGGDSWGTEAFF.

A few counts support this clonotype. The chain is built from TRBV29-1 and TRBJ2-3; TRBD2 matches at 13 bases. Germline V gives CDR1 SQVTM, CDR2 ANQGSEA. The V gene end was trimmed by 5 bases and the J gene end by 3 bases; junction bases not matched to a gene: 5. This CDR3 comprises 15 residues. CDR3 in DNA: TGCAGCGTTACGACTAGCGGGGGGCTGACAGATACGCAGTATTTT. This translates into CSVTTSGGLTDTQYF.

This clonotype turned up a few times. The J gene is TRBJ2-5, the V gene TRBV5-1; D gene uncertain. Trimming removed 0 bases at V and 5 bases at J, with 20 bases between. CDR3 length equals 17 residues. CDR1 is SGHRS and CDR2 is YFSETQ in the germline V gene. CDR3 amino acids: CASSLAAAHSIFETQYF. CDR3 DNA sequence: TGCGCCAGCAGCTTGGCCGCCGCCCATAGCATATTCGAGACCCAGTACTTC.

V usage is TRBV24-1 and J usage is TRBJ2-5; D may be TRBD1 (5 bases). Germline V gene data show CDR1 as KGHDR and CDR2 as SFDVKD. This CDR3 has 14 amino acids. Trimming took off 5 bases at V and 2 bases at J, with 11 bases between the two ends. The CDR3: CATSATGQQETQYF. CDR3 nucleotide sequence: TGTGCCACCAGTGCCACAGGACAACAAGAGACCCAGTACTTC.

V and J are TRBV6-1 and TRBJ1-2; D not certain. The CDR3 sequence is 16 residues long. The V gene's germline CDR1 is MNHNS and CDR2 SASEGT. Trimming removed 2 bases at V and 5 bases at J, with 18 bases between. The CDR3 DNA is TGTGCCAGCAGTGAACCGACACACCCTGAGAGGTATGGCTACACCTTC. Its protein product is CASSEPTHPERYGYTF.

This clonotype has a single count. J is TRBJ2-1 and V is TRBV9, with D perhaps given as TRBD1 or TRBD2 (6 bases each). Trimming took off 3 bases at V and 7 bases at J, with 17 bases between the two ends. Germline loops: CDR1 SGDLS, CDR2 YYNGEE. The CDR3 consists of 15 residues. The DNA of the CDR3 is TGTGCCAGCAGCGGAAGAAGGGGGGTGGGAAATGAGCAGTTCTTC. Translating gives CASSGRRGVGNEQFF.

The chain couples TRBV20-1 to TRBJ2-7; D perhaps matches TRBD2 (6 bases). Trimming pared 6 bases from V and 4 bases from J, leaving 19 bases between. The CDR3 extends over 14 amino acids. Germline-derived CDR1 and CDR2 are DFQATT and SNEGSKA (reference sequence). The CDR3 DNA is TGCAGTGCGCCGTTCCCCGGGACTTCGTACGAGCAGTACTTC. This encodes CSAPFPGTSYEQYF.

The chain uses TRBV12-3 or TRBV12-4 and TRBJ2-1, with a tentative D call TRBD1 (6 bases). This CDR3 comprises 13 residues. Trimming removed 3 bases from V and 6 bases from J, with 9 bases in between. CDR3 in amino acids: CASSLSDSNEQFF. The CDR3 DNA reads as TGTGCCAGCAGTTTGTCGGACAGCAATGAGCAGTTCTTC.

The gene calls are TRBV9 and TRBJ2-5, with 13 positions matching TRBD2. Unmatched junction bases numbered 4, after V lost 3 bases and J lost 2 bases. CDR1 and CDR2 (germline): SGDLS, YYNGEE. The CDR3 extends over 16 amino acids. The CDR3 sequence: CASSEGTSGIQETQYF. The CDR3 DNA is TGTGCCAGCAGCGAGGGGACTAGCGGGATTCAAGAGACCCAGTACTTC.